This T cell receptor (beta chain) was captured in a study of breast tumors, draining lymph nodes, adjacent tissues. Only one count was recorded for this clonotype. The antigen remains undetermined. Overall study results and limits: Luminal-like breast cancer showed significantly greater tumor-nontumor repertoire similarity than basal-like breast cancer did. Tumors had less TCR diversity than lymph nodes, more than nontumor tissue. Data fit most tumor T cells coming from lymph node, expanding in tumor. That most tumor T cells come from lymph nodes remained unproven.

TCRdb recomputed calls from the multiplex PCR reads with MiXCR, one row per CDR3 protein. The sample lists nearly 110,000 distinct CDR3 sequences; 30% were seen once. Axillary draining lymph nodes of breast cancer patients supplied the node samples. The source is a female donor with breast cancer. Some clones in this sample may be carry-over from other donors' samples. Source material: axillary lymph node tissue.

CDR3 bases: TGTGCCAGCACCGTCGGGGACAAACAGCCCCAGCATTTT. It is translated as CASTVGDKQPQHF. This sequence joins TRBV6-6 and TRBJ1-5; TRBD1 is a possible D gene (6 bases). Germline CDR1 is MNHNY and CDR2 is SVGAGI (reference sequence). Trimming removed 7 bases from V and 7 bases from J, with 14 bases in between. This CDR3 region has 13 residues.